Listed here is a single TCR beta chain. The antigen is not known. Sequence at one end of the junction differs from germline and may be a read error. Other DNA sequences in this sample translate to the same CDR3. This entry is derived from a study of metastatic and nonmetastatic thyroid tumors. At the level of the study: The study looked at repertoires side by side in blood and in tumor or nodule tissue from malignant and benign thyroid patients.

Study results and limitations: Malignant tumors reportedly showed significantly higher TCR beta diversity than benign nodules in both blood and tumor.

Study processing details: Variation in CDR3 across clinicopathological groups served as the basis for constructing a distant-metastasis classifier in papillary thyroid cancer. TCRdb re-called clones from the PCR reads using MiXCR. The V and J calls here are based on TCRdb, not the publication. This table has 25,000 to 30,000 clones, around 25% appearing once. No patient had received any treatment before thyroid surgery. This CDR3 region has 14 residues. From germline, CDR1 is MRHNA and CDR2 SNTAGT. The chain recombines TRBV6-4 with TRBJ2-3; 9 bases are shared with TRBD1. The sequenced sample consisted of blood. The clonotype was recovered from a female donor with papillary thyroid cancer or a benign thyroid nodule (not recorded which). Some clones in this sample may be carry-over from other donors' samples. The CDR3 is CASSRTGGTDTQYF. The CDR3 coding sequence is TGTGCAAGCAGTAGGACAGGGGGCACAGATACGCAGTATTTT.